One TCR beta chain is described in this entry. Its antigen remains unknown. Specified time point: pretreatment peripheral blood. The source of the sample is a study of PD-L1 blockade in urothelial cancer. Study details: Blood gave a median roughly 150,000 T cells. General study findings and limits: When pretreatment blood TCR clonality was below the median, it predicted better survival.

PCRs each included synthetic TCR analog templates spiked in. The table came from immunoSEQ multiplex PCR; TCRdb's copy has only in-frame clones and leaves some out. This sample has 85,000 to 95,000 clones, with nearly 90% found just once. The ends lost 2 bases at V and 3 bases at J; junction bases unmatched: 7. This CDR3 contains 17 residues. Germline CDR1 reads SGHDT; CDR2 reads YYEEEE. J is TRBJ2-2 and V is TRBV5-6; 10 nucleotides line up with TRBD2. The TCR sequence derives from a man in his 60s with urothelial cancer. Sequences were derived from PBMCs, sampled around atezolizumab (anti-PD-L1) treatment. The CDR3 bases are TGTGCCAGCAGCTTTGGGCTAGCGGGGGTGTACACCGGGGAGCTGTTTTTT. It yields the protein CASSFGLAGVYTGELFF. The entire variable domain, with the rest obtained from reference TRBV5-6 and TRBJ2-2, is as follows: DAGVTQSPTHLIKTRGQQVTLRCSPKSGHDTVSWYQQALGQGPQFIFQYYEEEERQRGNFPDRFSGHQFPNYSSELNVNALLLGDSALYLCASSFGLAGVYTGELFFGEGSRLTVL.